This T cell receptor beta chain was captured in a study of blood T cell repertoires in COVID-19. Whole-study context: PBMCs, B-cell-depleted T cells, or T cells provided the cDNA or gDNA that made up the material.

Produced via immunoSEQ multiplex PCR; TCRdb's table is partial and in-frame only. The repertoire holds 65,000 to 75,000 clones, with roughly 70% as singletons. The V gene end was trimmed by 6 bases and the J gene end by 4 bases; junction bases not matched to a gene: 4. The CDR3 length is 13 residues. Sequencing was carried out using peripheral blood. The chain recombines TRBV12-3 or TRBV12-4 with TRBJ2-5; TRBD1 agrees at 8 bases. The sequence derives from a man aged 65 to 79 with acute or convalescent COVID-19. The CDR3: CASRSGQGETQYF. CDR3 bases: TGTGCCAGCAGAAGTGGACAGGGAGAGACCCAGTACTTC.